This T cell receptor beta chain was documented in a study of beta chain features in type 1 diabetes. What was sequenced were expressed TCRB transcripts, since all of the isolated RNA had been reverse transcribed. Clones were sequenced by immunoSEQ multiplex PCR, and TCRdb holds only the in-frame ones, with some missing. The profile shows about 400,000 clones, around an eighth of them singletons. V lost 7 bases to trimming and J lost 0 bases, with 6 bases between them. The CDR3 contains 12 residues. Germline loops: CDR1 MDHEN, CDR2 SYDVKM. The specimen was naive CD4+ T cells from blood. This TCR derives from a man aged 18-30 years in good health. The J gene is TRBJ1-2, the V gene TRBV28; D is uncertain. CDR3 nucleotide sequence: TGTGCCAGCACAGTACCTAACTATGGCTACACCTTC. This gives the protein CASTVPNYGYTF.